This T cell receptor beta chain was obtained from a study of PD-1 blockade in classical Hodgkin lymphoma (TCRdb year 2020). Regarding the study in general: Nivolumab dosing was 3 mg/kg intravenously every 2 weeks, continuing until either disease progression or unacceptable toxicity. The study used TCR beta sequencing and CyTOF to define a peripheral blood immune signature of response to PD-1 blockade in classical Hodgkin lymphoma.

V lost 6 bases and J lost 1 base, and the count of bases not matched to a germline gene is 13. The germline V gene (reference sequence) supplies CDR1 LNHDA and CDR2 SQIVND. The CDR3 measures 18 amino acids from cysteine to phenylalanine. CDR3 DNA only is kept here, 54 bases in frame from base 1. The investigation overall reported the following: The study covered only a single clinical trial cohort, and the causes of the repertoire differences, possibly disease activity or prior therapy, were still not defined. Trial patients with a complete response had baseline diversity similar to that of newly diagnosed patients, while partial responders and progressors had significantly lower diversity. Baseline TCR diversity was reported to be lower in newly diagnosed patients than in healthy donors, and even lower in relapsed/refractory patients. Patients starting nivolumab less than 1 year after ASCT had lower diversity and were excluded from later analyses to avoid confounding by immune reconstitution. CD4+ but not CD8+ TCR diversity rose significantly by C4D1 (p=0.0027 vs p=0.16), most apparent in complete responders (p=0.02).

Genomic DNA was isolated using the Qiagen DNeasy kit from unsorted PBMCs as well as from negatively selected CD4+ and CD8+ fractions. TCR beta CDR3 regions were subjected to amplification by immunoSEQ multiplex PCR with primers that anneal to V and J segments. Amplification bias was minimized using a synthetic immune receptor repertoire, and residual bias was removed computationally after sequencing. As for how the authors treated the data: Repertoire diversity was quantified as the Shannon entropy index using custom Python scripts. Unsorted, CD4+ and CD8+ repertoires were analyzed separately, except for combined analyses in which CD4+ and CD8+ sequences were merged in silico. A clone counted as expanded when the clone's frequency after treatment rose at least 2-fold relative to C1D1, and clones undetected at baseline were given a pseudocount of 0.5. Singleton clones were defined as clones with 0 or 1 copy at C1D1, and non-singleton clones were defined as clones with 2 or more copies. By matching protein sequences in sorted samples from the same patient, clones expanded in unsorted samples were annotated as CD4+, CD8+ or unknown. Wilcoxon tests on paired samples were used to test diversity changes from C1D1 to C4D1. In its TCRdb copy, this immuneACCESS table keeps in-frame sequences only and misses some clones. Where compared with another copy, unresolved V genes explain less than half of these, and the others have no known cause. The D gene and trimming were derived from the DNA, and the V and J assignments and clone size from that table. This sample lists 90,000 to 140,000 clones; around 90% were detected once. The top ten hold 15% to 20% of the sample.

The meaning of the sample's time point label: cycle 4 day 1 (C4D1), after 6 weeks of nivolumab. Relapse after autologous stem cell transplantation had occurred in all trial patients, and cohorts A, B and C were distinguished by prior brentuximab vedotin exposure. The trial cohort was composed of about 53 patients with relapsed/refractory classical Hodgkin lymphoma, for whom complete response, partial response or progressive disease was recorded as best overall response. In the multi-cohort phase II CheckMate 205 trial, trial patients received single-agent nivolumab. An independent review committee assessed best overall response by applying the 2007 International Working Group response criteria. Trial PBMCs were collected immediately before nivolumab initiation (C1D1) and during therapy at cycle 2 day 1 and cycle 4 day 1. Peripheral blood was collected in 8 mL Vacutainer Cell Preparation Tubes, from which PBMCs were isolated by centrifugation and then cryopreserved.

To note about this clone: Its antigen remains undetermined. The input lacks base qualities; no much larger clone sits a single base away.

This TCR was sampled from a human donor with classical Hodgkin lymphoma. The sequenced sample was peripheral blood mononuclear cells (PBMCs), obtained before the fourth cycle of nivolumab. This chain joins TRBV19 to TRBJ1-5, and 9 junction bases match TRBD1. The CDR3 reads CASRPRQGVRGSNQPQHF. The sequenced DNA: TGTGCCAGTAGGCCCCGACAGGGGGTCCGGGGGAGCAATCAGCCCCAGCATTTT.